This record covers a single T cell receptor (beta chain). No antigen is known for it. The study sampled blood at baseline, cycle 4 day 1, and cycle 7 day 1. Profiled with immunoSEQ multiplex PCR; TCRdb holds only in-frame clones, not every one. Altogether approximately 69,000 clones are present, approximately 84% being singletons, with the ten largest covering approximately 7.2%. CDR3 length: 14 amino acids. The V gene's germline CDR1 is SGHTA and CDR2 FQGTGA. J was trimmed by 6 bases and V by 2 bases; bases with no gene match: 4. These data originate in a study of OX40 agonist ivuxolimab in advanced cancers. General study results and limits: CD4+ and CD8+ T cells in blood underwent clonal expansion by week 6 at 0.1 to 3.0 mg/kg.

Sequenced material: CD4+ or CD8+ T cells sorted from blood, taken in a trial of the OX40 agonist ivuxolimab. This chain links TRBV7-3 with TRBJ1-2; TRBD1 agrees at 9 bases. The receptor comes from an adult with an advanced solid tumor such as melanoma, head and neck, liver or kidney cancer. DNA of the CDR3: TGTGCCAGCAGCTTAGGATACAGGGGGCATGGCTACACCTTC. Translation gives CASSLGYRGHGYTF. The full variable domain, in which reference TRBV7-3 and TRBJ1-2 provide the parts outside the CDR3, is GAGVSQTPSNKVTEKGKYVELRCDPISGHTALYWYRQSLGQGPEFLIYFQGTGAADDSGLPNDRFFAVRPEGSVSTLKIQRTERGDSAVYLCASSLGYRGHGYTFGSGTRLTVV.